These T cell receptor beta chains were read from a single sample in a study of T-cell reconstitution after alpha-beta-depleted transplantation in children. TCRdb reanalysed the PCR reads using MiXCR and keeps one entry per CDR3 protein. The sample includes about 77,000 distinct CDR3 sequences, 15% to 20% of them seen just once. Here the sequenced sample was PBMCs, mostly from graft donor cells, taken 360 days after TCRalphabeta/CD19-depleted stem cell transplant. The source of these receptors is a male patient between 2 and 9 years old who had a stem cell transplant for acute lymphoblastic leukemia, so the T cells may come from the graft donor. CDR3s include the opening cysteine and the closing phenylalanine or tryptophan. D genes are given only for firm matches. Rows give clone size only sometimes, using once, few, many, or a class for an expanded clone.

v_gene,j_gene,d_gene,abundance,CDR3aa,CDR3nt
TRBV11-3,TRBJ1-2,TRBD1,few,CASSSTGTANYGYTF,TGTGCCAGCAGCTCGACCGGGACAGCTAACTATGGCTACACCTTC
TRBV7-9,TRBJ2-1,TRBD1,many,CASSLIGQGARNEQFF,TGTGCCAGCAGCTTGATTGGACAGGGGGCCCGAAATGAGCAGTTCTTC
TRBV12-3/TRBV12-4,TRBJ2-3,NA,NA,CASSYRGSGGDTQYF,TGTGCCAGCAGTTACAGAGGGAGCGGCGGAGATACGCAGTATTTT
TRBV20-1,TRBJ1-2,NA,NA,CSARGQDSSNYGYTF,TGCAGTGCTAGAGGGCAGGACTCTTCTAACTATGGCTACACCTTC
TRBV11-2,TRBJ2-3,NA,NA,CASSQAMLASGRGDTQYF,NA
TRBV12-3/TRBV12-4,TRBJ2-7,NA,few,CASRPPGDEQYF,TGTGCCAGCAGACCCCCGGGCGACGAGCAGTACTTC
TRBV10-3,TRBJ1-1,NA,few,CAISESRSAGAFF,TGTGCCATCAGTGAGTCGCGGTCAGCCGGGGCTTTCTTT
TRBV2,TRBJ2-3,NA,NA,CASIREVTDTQYF,TGTGCCAGCATTCGTGAGGTCACAGATACGCAGTATTTT
TRBV12-3/TRBV12-4,TRBJ2-4,TRBD1,few,CASSSPTGGENIQYF,TGTGCCAGCAGTTCGCCCACAGGGGGCGAAAACATTCAGTACTTC
TRBV9,TRBJ2-7,TRBD2,many,CASSVATTSGSQVQYF,TGTGCCAGCAGCGTAGCTACGACTAGCGGGAGTCAAGTGCAGTACTTC
TRBV5-1,TRBJ2-5,NA,NA,CASSLVGRKTQYF,TGCGCCAGCAGCTTGGTAGGAAGAAAGACCCAGTACTTC
TRBV4-1,TRBJ2-7,TRBD2,once,CASSQVAGGPAKEQYF,TGCGCCAGCAGCCAAGTAGCGGGAGGCCCCGCCAAAGAGCAGTACTTC
TRBV5-1,TRBJ2-3,NA,NA,CASSTVAEPTDTQYF,TGCGCCAGCAGCACCGTAGCGGAGCCCACAGATACGCAGTATTTT
TRBV11-3,TRBJ2-3,NA,few,CASSLDPLRGYTQYF,TGTGCCAGCAGCTTAGATCCACTCAGGGGATATACGCAGTATTTT
TRBV6-1,TRBJ2-1,TRBD2,NA,CASSDSGRANEQFF,TGTGCCAGCAGCGATAGCGGGAGGGCCAATGAGCAGTTCTTC
TRBV5-1,TRBJ2-7,NA,few,CASSLLQGPYEQYF,TGCGCCAGCAGCCTACTTCAAGGACCCTACGAGCAGTACTTC
TRBV6-1,TRBJ1-5,NA,NA,CASSPGGGVSNQPQHF,TGTGCCAGCAGTCCCGGTGGCGGTGTTAGCAATCAGCCCCAGCATTTT
TRBV11-2,TRBJ2-1,NA,NA,CASGTSYSYNEQFF,TGTGCCAGCGGTACTAGTTACTCCTACAATGAGCAGTTCTTC
TRBV11-3,TRBJ2-1,TRBD2,NA,CASSDLAGVLFF,TGTGCCAGCAGCGATCTAGCGGGAGTGTTGTTCTTC
TRBV10-3,TRBJ1-2,NA,few,CAISELAAPNYGYTF,TGTGCCATCAGTGAGCTGGCCGCGCCTAACTATGGCTACACCTTC
TRBV5-6,TRBJ2-1,TRBD1,few,CASSLDRGANEQFF,TGTGCCAGCAGCTTGGACAGGGGGGCAAATGAGCAGTTCTTC
TRBV7-9,TRBJ2-3,TRBD2,few,CASSLAAGGATQYF,TGTGCCAGCAGCTTAGCAGCGGGAGGAGCTACGCAGTATTTT
TRBV20-1,TRBJ2-5,NA,NA,CSARRQARIGTQYF,TGCAGTGCTAGGCGACAGGCACGGATAGGGACCCAGTACTTC
TRBV10-3,TRBJ2-6,TRBD1,once,CAISKSGTGGTGANVLTF,TGTGCCATCAGTAAGAGCGGGACAGGGGGGACTGGGGCCAACGTCCTGACTTTC
TRBV20-1,TRBJ2-7,NA,NA,CSARGLEPRYEQYF,TGCAGTGCTAGAGGTCTGGAACCCCGCTACGAGCAGTACTTC
TRBV5-1,TRBJ2-7,NA,NA,CASSSPPYEQYF,TGCGCCAGCAGCTCTCCCCCTTACGAGCAGTACTTC
TRBV10-3,TRBJ2-1,NA,NA,CAISESHGPAYNEQFF,TGTGCCATCAGTGAGTCCCACGGACCAGCCTACAATGAGCAGTTCTTC
TRBV7-6,TRBJ2-3,NA,few,CASSLGWTDTQYF,TGTGCCAGCAGCTTAGGATGGACAGATACGCAGTATTTT
TRBV12-3/TRBV12-4,TRBJ2-5,NA,NA,CASSALMGRGETQYF,TGTGCCAGCAGTGCCCTCATGGGCAGGGGAGAGACCCAGTACTTC
TRBV12-3/TRBV12-4,TRBJ2-1,TRBD2,NA,CASSWSQSASGLFNEQFF,TGTGCCAGCAGTTGGTCCCAGTCGGCTAGCGGGCTTTTCAATGAGCAGTTCTTC
TRBV12-3/TRBV12-4,TRBJ2-2,TRBD2,few,CASSPRAGEITGELFF,TGTGCCAGCAGTCCCCGAGCGGGAGAGATCACCGGGGAGCTGTTTTTT
TRBV27,TRBJ2-5,NA,NA,CASKEGRGWETQYF,TGTGCCAGCAAAGAAGGAAGGGGATGGGAGACCCAGTACTTC
TRBV30,TRBJ2-4,TRBD2,few,CAWTASGKNIQYF,TGTGCCTGGACGGCTAGCGGGAAAAACATTCAGTACTTC
TRBV5-1,TRBJ1-1,TRBD1,few,CASSIQGPNTEAFF,TGCGCCAGCAGCATACAGGGGCCGAACACTGAAGCTTTCTTT
TRBV12-3/TRBV12-4,TRBJ1-5,NA,many,CASSYAFVPQHF,TGTGCCAGCAGTTACGCCTTCGTCCCCCAGCATTTT
TRBV5-1,TRBJ2-5,TRBD2,few,CASSKRLAGVQETQYF,TGCGCCAGCAGCAAAAGACTAGCGGGAGTTCAAGAGACCCAGTACTTC
TRBV5-1,TRBJ2-1,NA,once,CDSSSDGIYNEQFF,TGCGACAGCAGCTCGGACGGCATCTACAATGAGCAGTTCTTC
TRBV12-3/TRBV12-4,TRBJ1-1,NA,many,CASSLGGRGTEAFF,TGTGCCAGCAGTTTAGGGGGCCGGGGCACTGAAGCTTTCTTT
TRBV7-2,TRBJ1-1,NA,NA,CASSLAHSGTEAFF,TGTGCCAGCAGCTTAGCGCATAGTGGAACTGAAGCTTTCTTT
TRBV7-7,TRBJ2-5,NA,NA,CASSVGYQETQYF,TGTGCTAGCTCCGTGGGGTACCAAGAGACCCAGTACTTC
TRBV7-9,TRBJ2-5,TRBD1,NA,CASSLGGQQETQYF,TGTGCCAGCAGTCTAGGGGGACAGCAAGAGACCCAGTACTTC
TRBV12-3/TRBV12-4,TRBJ1-2,NA,many,CASRASGVGYGYTF,TGTGCCAGCAGAGCATCAGGGGTCGGCTATGGCTACACCTTC
TRBV4-1,TRBJ2-2,TRBD2,few,CASSQDTASGRYTGELFF,TGCGCCAGCAGCCAAGATACGGCTAGCGGGAGATACACCGGGGAGCTGTTTTTT
TRBV7-8,TRBJ2-2,NA,few,CASSPVGFGTGELFF,TGTGCCAGCAGCCCCGTCGGGTTCGGCACCGGGGAGCTGTTTTTT
TRBV24-1,TRBJ2-6,NA,NA,CATSDSSKGTTRSGANVLTF,TGTGCCACCAGTGATTCATCCAAGGGGACAACCCGCTCTGGGGCCAACGTCCTGACTTTC